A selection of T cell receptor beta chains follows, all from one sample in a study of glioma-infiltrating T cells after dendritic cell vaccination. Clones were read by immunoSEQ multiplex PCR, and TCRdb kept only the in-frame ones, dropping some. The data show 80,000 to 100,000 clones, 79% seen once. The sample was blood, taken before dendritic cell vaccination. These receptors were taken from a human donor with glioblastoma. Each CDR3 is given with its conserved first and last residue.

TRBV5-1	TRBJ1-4	CASSLGQGSEKLFF
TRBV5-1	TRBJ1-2	CASFNLGGTGNHLGGYTF
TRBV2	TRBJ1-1	CASSEDWGQEHTEAFF
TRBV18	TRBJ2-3	CASSQQEGADTQYF
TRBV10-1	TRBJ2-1	CASSESGVAGNEQFF
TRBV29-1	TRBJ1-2	CSVLGAGFNGYTF
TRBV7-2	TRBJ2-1	CASRGSISGGNEQFF
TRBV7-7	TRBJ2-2	CASSPRTSVDTGELFF
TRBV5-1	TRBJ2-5	CASSLVMTEETQYF
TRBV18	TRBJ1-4	CASSPRTGGNEKLFF
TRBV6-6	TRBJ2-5	CASRPVGETQYF
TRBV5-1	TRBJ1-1	CASSLGRGTEAFF
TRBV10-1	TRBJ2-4	CASSVLRDTVQYF
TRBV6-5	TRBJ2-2	CASSSGGGNTGELFF
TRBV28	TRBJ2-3	CASIAGSSGIRTSTDTQYF
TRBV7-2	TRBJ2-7	CASSLVSLAGNQRSYEQYF
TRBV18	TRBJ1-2	CASSPPGQGARGYTF
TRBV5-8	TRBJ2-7	CASSRNAGGPYEQYF
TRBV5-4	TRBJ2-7	CASSLEGLAPHEQYF
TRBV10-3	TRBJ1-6	CAISPTGGSSDSPLHF
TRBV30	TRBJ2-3	CAWSIAGGSTDTQYF
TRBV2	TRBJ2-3	CASSKIRGGTDTQYF
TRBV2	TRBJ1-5	CASSGDGAAKPQHF
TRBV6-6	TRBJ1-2	CASTQTGTDYGYTF
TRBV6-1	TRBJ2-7	CASMGTVPYEQYF
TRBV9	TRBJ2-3	CASSFSGTGSSSDTQYF
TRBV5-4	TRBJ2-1	CASSASGLGDNEQFF
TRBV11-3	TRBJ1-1	CASSPDGRGRTEAFF
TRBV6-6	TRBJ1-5	CASSYKQLSNQPQHF
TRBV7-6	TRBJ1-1	CASSLEGGGAEAFF
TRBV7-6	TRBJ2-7	CASSLRGRADEQYF
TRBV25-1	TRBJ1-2	CASSEPVNYGYTF
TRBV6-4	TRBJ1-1	CASSITLNTEAFF
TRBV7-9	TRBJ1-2	CASSSFSVSYGYTF
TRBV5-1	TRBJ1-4	CASSGTGATNEKLFF
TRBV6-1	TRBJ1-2	CASRAGVAYGYTF
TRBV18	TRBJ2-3	CASSSGLAGTDTQYF
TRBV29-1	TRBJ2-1	CSVIGPPIAGSYNEQFF
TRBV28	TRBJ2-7	CASSPPGLAGDEQYF
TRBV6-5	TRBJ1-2	CASSYSSTAARYGYTF
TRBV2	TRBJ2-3	CASSPSTDTQYF
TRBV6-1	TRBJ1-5	CASRLTGGSQPQHF
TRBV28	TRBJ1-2	CASSSLRTGGGYTF
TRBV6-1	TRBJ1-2	CASSEQGYGYTF
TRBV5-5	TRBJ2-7	CASSAEQGSSYEQYF
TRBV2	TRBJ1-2	CASSRDRENYGYTF
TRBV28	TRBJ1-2	CASRTGGNYGYTF
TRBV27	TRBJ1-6	CASSLSPDRGYSPLHF
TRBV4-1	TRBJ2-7	CASSQEGTSGFYEQYF